A selection of T cell receptor beta chains follows, all from one sample in a study of liver allograft versus peripheral blood T cells. TCRdb re-called the reads with MiXCR, one entry per CDR3 protein. The sample contains 6,000 to 8,000 distinct CDR3 sequences, approximately 17% of which appear only once. These receptors all stem from a human patient who had a liver transplant. The graft donor may be the source of some T cells. Each CDR3 is given with its conserved first and last residue. D genes are given only for firm matches. Size values are once, few and many counts, or a class for expanded clones, and some rows have none.

medium-sized 12 NA TRBJ1-1 TRBV6-1 TGTGCCAGCAGCTGGGGGAACACTGAAGCTTTCTTT CASSWGNTEAFF
NA 12 TRBD1 TRBJ1-3 TRBV6-6 TGTGCCAGCGCCGGGACAGTGCCTACCATATATTTT CASAGTVPTIYF
many 14 NA TRBJ1-1 TRBV20-1 TGCAGTGCTAGGCGGGGGAGTACGAACACTGAAGCTTTCTTT CSARRGSTNTEAFF
NA 14 NA TRBJ1-2 TRBV30 TGTGCCTGGAGTGCGCCCGGAACTAACTATGGCTACACCTTC CAWSAPGTNYGYTF
medium-sized 13 NA TRBJ1-1 TRBV16 TGTGCCAGCAGCCCGGTTGAACAGGGTGAAGCTTTCTTT CASSPVEQGEAFF
medium-sized 14 TRBD1 TRBJ1-2 TRBV9 TGTGCCAGCAGCGTAGGGACAGGGGGGGGTGGCTACACCTTC CASSVGTGGGGYTF
medium-sized 15 TRBD1 TRBJ1-5 TRBV18 TGTGCCAGCTCGGTCGGACAGGTTAGCAATCAGCCCCAGCATTTT CASSVGQVSNQPQHF
many 16 TRBD1 TRBJ2-3 TRBV13 TGTGCCAGCAGCGACCGGGACAGCTCTAGCACAGATACGCAGTATTTT CASSDRDSSSTDTQYF
NA 14 NA TRBJ1-4 TRBV10-2 TGCGCCAGCAGCCCGACAGAGCTAAATGAAAAACTGTTTTTT CASSPTELNEKLFF
NA 18 TRBD2 TRBJ2-6 TRBV2 TGTGCCAGCACTCATCTTAGCGGGGGGGTTTCTGGGGCCAACGTCCTGACTTTC CASTHLSGGVSGANVLTF
medium-sized 14 TRBD1 TRBJ1-1 TRBV18 TGTGCCAGCTCAGTCGGACAGGGGTACACTGAAGCTTTCTTT CASSVGQGYTEAFF
many 12 TRBD1 TRBJ1-2 TRBV20-1 TGCAGTACACCGGGACAGGGCAATGGCTACACCTTC CSTPGQGNGYTF
NA 14 NA TRBJ1-5 TRBV5-4 TGTGCCAGCAGCTTAAGGGCAGGGAATCAGCCCCAGCATTTT CASSLRAGNQPQHF
medium-sized 15 TRBD2 TRBJ2-1 TRBV13 TGTGCCAGCAGCCTCCAAGCTAGCGGGGTAACGGAGCAGTTCTTC CASSLQASGVTEQFF
few 13 NA TRBJ1-1 TRBV9 TGTGCCAGCAGCGTAGAGGAGTACACTGAAGCTTTCTTT CASSVEEYTEAFF
NA 15 TRBD1 TRBJ1-3 TRBV6-1 TGTGCCAGCAGCTCCGGGACAGGGGCTGGAAACACCATATATTTT CASSSGTGAGNTIYF
medium-sized 14 NA TRBJ1-6 TRBV6-1 TGTGCCAGCATTCCCCCCGGCCATAATTCACCCCTCCACTTT CASIPPGHNSPLHF
many 15 NA TRBJ2-2 TRBV5-4 TGTGCCAGCAGCTTGGTTGGCCCCGACCCCGGGGAGCTGTTTTTT CASSLVGPDPGELFF
many 14 TRBD2 TRBJ2-7 TRBV7-2 TGTGCCAGCAGCTCAAGCCCGGGGGGCTACGAGCAGTACTTC CASSSSPGGYEQYF
medium-sized 13 NA TRBJ1-2 TRBV19 TGTGCCAGTAGGGGTACAGTTAACTATGGCTACACCTTC CASRGTVNYGYTF
NA 13 TRBD2 TRBJ2-5 TRBV10-2 TGCGCCAGCAGTTGGGGGGGAGGAGAGACCCAGTACTTC CASSWGGGETQYF
NA 11 NA TRBJ2-7 TRBV30 TGTGCCTGCCACAGGGCCAACGAGCAGTACTTC CACHRANEQYF
NA 14 TRBD1 TRBJ1-4 TRBV29-1 TGCAGCGCCAGAACAGGGGCAACTAATGAAAAACTGTTTTTT CSARTGATNEKLFF